This TCR beta chain was identified in a study of CD8 T cells in Susac syndrome (dated by TCRdb to about 2019). For the study in its entirety: Whether CD8+ T cell activation and differentiation in Susac syndrome was antigen driven was tested using repertoire sequencing. What the research found in general, with its limitations: The TCR sequencing and HLA analysis was acknowledged to have included a relatively small number of individuals.

RNA was extracted using the RNeasy kit, and roughly 0.45 to 1 microgram was reverse transcribed with random hexamers. TCR beta CDR3 regions were amplified with the immunoSEQ multiplex PCR assay covering 54 Vbeta and 13 Jbeta segments. PCR amplification bias was corrected by using a synthetic template baseline for primer optimization and computational correction. Turning to the authors' computational methods: Reads were annotated to V, D and J genes per IMGT and analyzed with immunoSEQ Analyzer, keeping only productive sequences. Clonality was computed as one minus Shannon entropy normalized by log2 of the number of productive unique sequences. For each patient and control, public and private clones were evaluated within the 100 most prevalent clones. A clone was defined as Susac-specific if it was absent from the healthy and MS cohorts, from more than 850 published viral clones and from other ImmuneACCESS disease sequences. TCRdb trimmed public reads at Q25 via fastp, called clones via MiXCR and kept in-frame beta chains. Each entry is one CDR3 protein sequence, shown with its most common DNA and genes. TCRdb assigned the V and J calls; the authors' analysis was not used. This sample comprises around 190,000 distinct CDR3 sequences, about 95% of them detected only once. The top ten clones comprise approximately 0.098% of the sample.

High-throughput TCR beta sequencing profiled peripheral blood CD8+ and CD4+ T cells from healthy donors, Susac syndrome patients and multiple sclerosis patients. Healthy donors were included as age- and sex-matched controls. Bulk CD8+ and CD4+ T cells were purified magnetically by negative isolation, whereas CD8+ TEMRA cells were enriched by FACS. Blood was collected in EDTA tubes and processed within 24 hours, with PBMCs isolated through density gradient centrifugation. PBMCs intended for TCR sequencing were frozen in liquid nitrogen and were later thawed in a 37 degrees C water bath. A purity of at least 90% was achieved for sorted or isolated CD4+, CD8+ and CD8+ TEMRA cells. V and J are truncated by 0 bases and 1 base respectively, leaving an intervening sequence of 10 bases. CDR1 and CDR2 are drawn from the germline V gene: LGHNA, YSLEER. The CDR3 contains 16 residues, cysteine and phenylalanine counted. The CDR3 DNA has 48 bases and is translated from base 1.

As to this clonotype: Its antigen remains unidentified. No base qualities exist here, and no much larger clone lies one base off it.

This clonotype originated in a human donor in good health. The sample consisted of CD4+ T cells from PBMCs. The receptor chain draws on TRBV4-3 and TRBJ2-1; a weak D assignment points to TRBD2 (6 bases agree). The CDR3 sequence is CASSQEGRRSYNEQFF. The nucleotides are TGCGCCAGCAGCCAAGAGGGGAGGAGGTCCTACAATGAGCAGTTCTTC.